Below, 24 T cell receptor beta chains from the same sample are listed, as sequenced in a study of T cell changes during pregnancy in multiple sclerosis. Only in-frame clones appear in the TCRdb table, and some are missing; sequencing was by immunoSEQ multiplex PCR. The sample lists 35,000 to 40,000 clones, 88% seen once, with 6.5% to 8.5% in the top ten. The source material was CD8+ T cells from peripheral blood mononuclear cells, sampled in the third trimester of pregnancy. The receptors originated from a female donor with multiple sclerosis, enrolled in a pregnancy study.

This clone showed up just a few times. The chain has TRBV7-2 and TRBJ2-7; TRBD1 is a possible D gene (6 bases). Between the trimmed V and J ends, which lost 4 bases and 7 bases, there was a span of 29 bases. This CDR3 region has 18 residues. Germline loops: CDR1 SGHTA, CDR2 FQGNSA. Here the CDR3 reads CASSYPLFARGSNREQYF. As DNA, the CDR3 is TGTGCCAGCAGCTATCCCCTATTCGCCAGGGGATCCAATCGAGAGCAGTACTTC.

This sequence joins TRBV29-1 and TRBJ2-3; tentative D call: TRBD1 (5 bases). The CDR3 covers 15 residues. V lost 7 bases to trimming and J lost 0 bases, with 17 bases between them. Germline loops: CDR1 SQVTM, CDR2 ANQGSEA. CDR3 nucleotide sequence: TGCAGCGCCCGACCCCAGGGCCCTAGCACAGATACGCAGTATTTT. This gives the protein CSARPQGPSTDTQYF.

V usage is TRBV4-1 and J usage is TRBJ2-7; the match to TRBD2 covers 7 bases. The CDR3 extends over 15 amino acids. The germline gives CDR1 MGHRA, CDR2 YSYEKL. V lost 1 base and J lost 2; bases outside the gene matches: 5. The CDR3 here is CASSQVASGPYEQYF. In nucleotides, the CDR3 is TGCGCCAGCAGCCAAGTGGCTAGCGGACCCTACGAGCAGTACTTC.

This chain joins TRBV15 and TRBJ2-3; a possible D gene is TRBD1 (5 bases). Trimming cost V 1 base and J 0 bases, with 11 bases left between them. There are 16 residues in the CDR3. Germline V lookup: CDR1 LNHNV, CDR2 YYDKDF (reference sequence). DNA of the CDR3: TGTGCCACCAGCAGAGCTCATGCAGGGAGCACAGATACGCAGTATTTT. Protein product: CATSRAHAGSTDTQYF.

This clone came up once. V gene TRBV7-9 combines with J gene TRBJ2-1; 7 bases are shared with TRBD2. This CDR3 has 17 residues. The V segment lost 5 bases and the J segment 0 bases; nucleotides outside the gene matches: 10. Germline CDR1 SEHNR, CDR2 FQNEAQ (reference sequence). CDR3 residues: CASSPTSGAPSYNEQFF. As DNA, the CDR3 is TGTGCCAGCAGCCCGACAAGCGGGGCCCCCTCCTACAATGAGCAGTTCTTC. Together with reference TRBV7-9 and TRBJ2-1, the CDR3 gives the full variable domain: DTGVSQNPRHKITKRGQNVTFRCDPISEHNRLYWYRQTLGQGPEFLTYFQNEAQLEKSRLLSDRFSAERPKGSFSTLEIQRTEQGDSAMYLCASSPTSGAPSYNEQFFGPGTRLTVL.

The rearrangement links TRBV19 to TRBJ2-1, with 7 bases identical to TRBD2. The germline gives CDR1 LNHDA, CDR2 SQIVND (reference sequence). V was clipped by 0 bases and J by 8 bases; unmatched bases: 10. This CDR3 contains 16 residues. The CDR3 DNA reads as TGTGCCAGTAGTATAGACAGGGAGGGACTCGGGGATGAGCAGTTCTTC. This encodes CASSIDREGLGDEQFF.

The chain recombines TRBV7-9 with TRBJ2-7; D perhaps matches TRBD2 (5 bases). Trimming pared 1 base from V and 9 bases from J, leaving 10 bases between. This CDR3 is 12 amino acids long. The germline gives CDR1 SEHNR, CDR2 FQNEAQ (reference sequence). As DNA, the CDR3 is TGTGCCAGCAGCTTAGGAGGGAAGGTGCAGTACTTC. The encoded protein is CASSLGGKVQYF.

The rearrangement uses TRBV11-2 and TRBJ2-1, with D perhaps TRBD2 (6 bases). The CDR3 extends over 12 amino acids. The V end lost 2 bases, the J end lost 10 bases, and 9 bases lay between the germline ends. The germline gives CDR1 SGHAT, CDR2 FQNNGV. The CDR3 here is CASSLTGEEQFF. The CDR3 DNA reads TGTGCCAGCAGCTTAACGGGGGAAGAGCAGTTCTTC. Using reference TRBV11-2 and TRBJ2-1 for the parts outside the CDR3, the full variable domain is EAGVAQSPRYKIIEKRQSVAFWCNPISGHATLYWYQQILGQGPKLLIQFQNNGVVDDSQLPKDRFSAERLKGVDSTLKIQPAKLEDSAVYLCASSLTGEEQFFGPGTRLTVL.

CDR3: CASSPTASSYNEQFF. CDR3 nucleotide sequence: TGTGCCAGCAGTCCTACAGCAAGCTCCTACAATGAGCAGTTCTTC. The V gene is TRBV27, the J gene TRBJ2-1; D is ambiguous. V lost 5 bases, J lost 0 bases, and 11 bases lay in between. CDR1 and CDR2 (germline): MNHEY, SMNVEV (reference sequence). CDR3 length equals 15 residues.

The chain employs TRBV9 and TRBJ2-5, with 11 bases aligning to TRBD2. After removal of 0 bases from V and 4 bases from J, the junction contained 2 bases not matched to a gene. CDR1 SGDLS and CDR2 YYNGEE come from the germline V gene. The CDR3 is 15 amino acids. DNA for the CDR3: TGTGCCAGCAGCGTAGAAGGGACTAGCGGAGAGACCCAGTACTTC. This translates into CASSVEGTSGETQYF.

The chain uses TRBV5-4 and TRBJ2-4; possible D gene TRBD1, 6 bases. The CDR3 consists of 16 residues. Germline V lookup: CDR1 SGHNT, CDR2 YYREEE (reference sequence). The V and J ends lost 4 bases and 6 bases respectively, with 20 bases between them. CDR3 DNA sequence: TGTGCCAGCAGCCCGTCGGGCATAGGGGGTTTAAACATTCAGTACTTC. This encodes CASSPSGIGGLNIQYF.

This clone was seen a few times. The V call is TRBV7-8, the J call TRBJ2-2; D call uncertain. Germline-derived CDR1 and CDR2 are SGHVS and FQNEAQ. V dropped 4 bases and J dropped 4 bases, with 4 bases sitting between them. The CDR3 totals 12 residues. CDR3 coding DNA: TGTGCCAGCAGCTCCTTCACCGGGGAGCTGTTTTTT. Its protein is CASSSFTGELFF.

CDR3: CASSLSGGYSEQFF. The CDR3 DNA sequence: TGTGCCAGCAGTTTATCAGGGGGCTATAGTGAGCAGTTCTTC. The rearrangement links TRBV28 to TRBJ2-1; 8 bases are shared with TRBD1. CDR1 is MDHEN, CDR2 SYDVKM, per germline. V was pared by 1 base and J by 9 bases, with 5 bases of the junction left unmatched. This CDR3 is 14 amino acids long. Based on the CDR3 plus reference TRBV28 and TRBJ2-1, the full variable domain is DVKVTQSSRYLVKRTGEKVFLECVQDMDHENMFWYRQDPGLGLRLIYFSYDVKMKEKGDIPEGYSVSREKKERFSLILESASTNQTSMYLCASSLSGGYSEQFFGPGTRLTVL.

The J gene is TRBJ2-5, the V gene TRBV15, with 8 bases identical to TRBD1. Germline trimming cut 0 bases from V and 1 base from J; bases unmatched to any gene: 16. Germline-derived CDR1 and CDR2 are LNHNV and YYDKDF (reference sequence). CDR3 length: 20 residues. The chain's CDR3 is CATSRDLWLGAGGVQETQYF. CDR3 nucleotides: TGTGCCACCAGCAGAGATCTGTGGCTAGGGGCAGGGGGCGTCCAAGAGACCCAGTACTTC.

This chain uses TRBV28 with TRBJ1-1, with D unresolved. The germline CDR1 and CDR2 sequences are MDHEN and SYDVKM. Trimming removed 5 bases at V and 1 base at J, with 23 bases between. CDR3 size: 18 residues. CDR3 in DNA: TGTGCCAGCAGTCTTGTACATACCGACGGGAGGCCGAACACTGAAGCTTTCTTT. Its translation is CASSLVHTDGRPNTEAFF.

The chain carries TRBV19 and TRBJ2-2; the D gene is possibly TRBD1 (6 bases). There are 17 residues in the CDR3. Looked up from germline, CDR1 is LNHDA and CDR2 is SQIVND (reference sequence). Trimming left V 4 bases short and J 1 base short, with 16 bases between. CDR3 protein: CASSTLRGFGNTGELFF. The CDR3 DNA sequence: TGTGCCAGTAGTACCCTAAGGGGGTTCGGGAACACCGGGGAGCTGTTTTTT.

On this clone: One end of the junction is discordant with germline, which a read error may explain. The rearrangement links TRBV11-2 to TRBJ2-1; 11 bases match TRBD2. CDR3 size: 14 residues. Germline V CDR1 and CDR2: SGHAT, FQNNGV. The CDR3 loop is CAGSLASSGGEQFF. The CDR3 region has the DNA TGTGCCGGCAGCTTAGCTTCTAGCGGGGGGGAGCAGTTCTTC.

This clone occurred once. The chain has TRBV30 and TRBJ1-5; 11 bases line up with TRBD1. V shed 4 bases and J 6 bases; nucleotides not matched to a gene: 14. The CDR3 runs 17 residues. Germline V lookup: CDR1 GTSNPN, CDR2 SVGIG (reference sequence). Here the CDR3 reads CAWTLPGTGGVGQPQHF. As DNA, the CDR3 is TGTGCCTGGACCCTCCCTGGGACAGGGGGAGTCGGTCAGCCCCAGCATTTT.

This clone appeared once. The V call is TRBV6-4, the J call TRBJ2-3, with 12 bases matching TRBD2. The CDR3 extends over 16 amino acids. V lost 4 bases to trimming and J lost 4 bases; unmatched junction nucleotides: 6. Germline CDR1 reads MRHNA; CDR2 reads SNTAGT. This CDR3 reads CASSASGGAGADTQYF. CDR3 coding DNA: TGTGCCAGCAGTGCTAGCGGGGGGGCCGGGGCAGATACGCAGTATTTT.

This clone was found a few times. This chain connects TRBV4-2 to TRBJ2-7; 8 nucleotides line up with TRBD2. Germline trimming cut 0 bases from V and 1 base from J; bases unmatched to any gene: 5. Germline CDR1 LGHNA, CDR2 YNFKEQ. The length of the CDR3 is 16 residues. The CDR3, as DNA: TGTGCCAGCAGCCAAGATTCGGGGGGGGGATCCTACGAGCAGTACTTC. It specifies CASSQDSGGGSYEQYF.

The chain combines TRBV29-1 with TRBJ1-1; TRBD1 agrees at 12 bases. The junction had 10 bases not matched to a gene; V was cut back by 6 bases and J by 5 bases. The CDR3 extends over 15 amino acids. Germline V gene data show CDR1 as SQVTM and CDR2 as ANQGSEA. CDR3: CSVAGTGGGGTEAFF. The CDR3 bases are TGCAGCGTAGCCGGGACAGGGGGCGGTGGGACTGAAGCTTTCTTT.

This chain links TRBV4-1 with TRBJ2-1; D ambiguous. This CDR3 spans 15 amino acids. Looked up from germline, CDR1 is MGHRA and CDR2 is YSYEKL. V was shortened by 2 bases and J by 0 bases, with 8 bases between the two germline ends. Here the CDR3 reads CASSQWRSSYNEQFF. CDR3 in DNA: TGCGCCAGCAGCCAATGGCGGAGCTCCTACAATGAGCAGTTCTTC.

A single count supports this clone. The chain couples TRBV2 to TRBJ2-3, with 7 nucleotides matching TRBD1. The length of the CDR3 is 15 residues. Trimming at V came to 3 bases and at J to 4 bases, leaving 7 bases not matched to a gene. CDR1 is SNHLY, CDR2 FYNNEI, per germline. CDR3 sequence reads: CASSDEGAVPDTQYF. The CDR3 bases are TGTGCCAGCAGTGATGAGGGGGCCGTCCCAGATACGCAGTATTTT.

The CDR3 loop reads CASSYGGTPYEQYF. The CDR3 DNA reads TGTGCCAGCAGTTACGGCGGAACTCCCTACGAGCAGTACTTC. J is TRBJ2-7 and V is TRBV6-5; D remains ambiguous. Germline V lookup: CDR1 MNHEY, CDR2 SVGAGI. V shed 2 bases and J shed 2 bases, with 10 bases lying between them. CDR3 length: 14 residues.